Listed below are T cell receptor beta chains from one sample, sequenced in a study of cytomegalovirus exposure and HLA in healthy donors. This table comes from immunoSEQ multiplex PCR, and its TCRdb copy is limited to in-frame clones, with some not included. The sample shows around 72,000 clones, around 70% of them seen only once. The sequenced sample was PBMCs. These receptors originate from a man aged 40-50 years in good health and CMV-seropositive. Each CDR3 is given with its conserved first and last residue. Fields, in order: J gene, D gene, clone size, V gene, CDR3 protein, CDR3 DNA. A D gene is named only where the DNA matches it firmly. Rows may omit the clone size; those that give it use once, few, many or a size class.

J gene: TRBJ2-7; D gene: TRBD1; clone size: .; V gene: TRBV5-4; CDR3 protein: CASSLSRDSSYEQYF; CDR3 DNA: TGTGCCAGCAGCTTGTCCAGGGACAGCTCCTACGAGCAGTACTTC
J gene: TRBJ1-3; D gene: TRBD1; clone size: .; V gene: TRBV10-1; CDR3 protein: CASSEMTGKEGNTIYF; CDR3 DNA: TGCGCCAGCAGTGAGATGACAGGGAAGGAAGGAAACACCATATATTTT
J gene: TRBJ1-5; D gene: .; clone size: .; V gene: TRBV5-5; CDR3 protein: CASSLRGAGNQPQHF; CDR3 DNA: TGTGCCAGCAGCTTGCGGGGGGCCGGCAATCAGCCCCAGCATTTT
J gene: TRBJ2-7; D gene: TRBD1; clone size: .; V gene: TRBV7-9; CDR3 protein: CASSSIRTGRYEQYF; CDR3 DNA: TGTGCCAGCAGCTCTATAAGGACAGGGCGGTACGAGCAGTACTTC
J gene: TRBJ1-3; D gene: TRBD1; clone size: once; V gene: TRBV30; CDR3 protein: CAWSRLSQGGSSGNTIYF; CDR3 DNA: TGTGCCTGGAGCCGACTTTCACAGGGGGGCAGCTCTGGAAACACCATATATTTT
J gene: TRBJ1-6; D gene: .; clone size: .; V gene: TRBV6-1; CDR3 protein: CASSVRDYYSPLHF; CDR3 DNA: TGTGCCAGCAGTGTCCGGGATTACTATTCACCCCTCCACTTT
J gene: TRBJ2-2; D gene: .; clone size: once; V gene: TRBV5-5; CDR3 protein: CASIGPEINTGELFF; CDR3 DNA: TGTGCCAGCATAGGCCCGGAGATAAACACCGGGGAGCTGTTTTTT
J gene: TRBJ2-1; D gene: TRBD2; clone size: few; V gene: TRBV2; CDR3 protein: CASSEVTSANEQFF; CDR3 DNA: TGTGCCAGCAGTGAAGTAACTAGCGCTAATGAGCAGTTCTTC
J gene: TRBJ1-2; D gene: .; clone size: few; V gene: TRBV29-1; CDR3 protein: CSVPEAGYTF; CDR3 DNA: TGCAGCGTTCCTGAGGCAGGCTACACCTTC
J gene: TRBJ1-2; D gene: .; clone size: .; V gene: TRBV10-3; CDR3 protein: CAISEEGPYGYTF; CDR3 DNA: TGTGCCATCAGTGAAGAGGGCCCCTATGGCTACACCTTC
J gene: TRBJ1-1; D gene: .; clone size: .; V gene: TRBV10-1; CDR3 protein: CASSEAKDRNTEAFF; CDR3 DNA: TGCGCCAGCAGTGAAGCCAAAGATAGGAACACTGAAGCTTTCTTT
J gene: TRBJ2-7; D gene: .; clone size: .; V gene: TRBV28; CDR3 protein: CASKDISYEQYF; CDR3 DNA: TGTGCCAGTAAGGACATATCCTACGAGCAGTACTTC
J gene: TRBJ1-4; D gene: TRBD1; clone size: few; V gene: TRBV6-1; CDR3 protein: CASSEDRGGYEKLFF; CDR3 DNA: TGTGCCAGCAGTGAAGACAGGGGGGGCTATGAAAAACTGTTTTTT
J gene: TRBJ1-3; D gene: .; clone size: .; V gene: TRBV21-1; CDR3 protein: CASSKPGNRNTIYF; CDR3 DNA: TGTGCCAGCAGCAAACCGGGTAATAGAAACACCATATATTTT
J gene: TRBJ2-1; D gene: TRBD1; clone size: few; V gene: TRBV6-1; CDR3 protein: CASSEDQGAYNEQFF; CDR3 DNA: TGTGCCAGCAGTGAAGATCAGGGGGCATACAATGAGCAGTTCTTC
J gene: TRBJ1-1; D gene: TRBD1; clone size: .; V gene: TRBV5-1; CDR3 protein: CASSPLSGDRFTEAFF; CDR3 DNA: TGCGCCAGCAGCCCCTTATCCGGGGACAGATTCACTGAAGCTTTCTTT
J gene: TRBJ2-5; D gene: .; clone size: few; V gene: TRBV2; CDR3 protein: CASSEGGETQYF; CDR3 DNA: TGTGCCAGCAGTGAAGGAGGGGAGACCCAGTACTTC
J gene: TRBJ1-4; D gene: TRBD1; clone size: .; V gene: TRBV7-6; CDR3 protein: CASSPDRDEKLFF; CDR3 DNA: TGTGCCAGCAGCCCGGACAGGGACGAAAAACTGTTTTTT
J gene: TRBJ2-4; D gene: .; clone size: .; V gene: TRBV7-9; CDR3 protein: CASSPPQGLGQNIQYF; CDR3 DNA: TGTGCCAGCAGCCCCCCCCAGGGACTTGGCCAAAACATTCAGTACTTC
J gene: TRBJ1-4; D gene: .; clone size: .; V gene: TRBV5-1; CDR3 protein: CASSPAGRNEKLFF; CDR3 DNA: TGCGCCAGCAGTCCGGCAGGCCGAAATGAAAAACTGTTTTTT
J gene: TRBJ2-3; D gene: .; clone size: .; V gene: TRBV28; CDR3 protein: CASSFGGTSTDTQYF; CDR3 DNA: TGTGCCAGCAGTTTCGGCGGAACTAGCACAGATACGCAGTATTTT
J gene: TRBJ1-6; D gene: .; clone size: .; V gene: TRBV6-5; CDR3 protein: CASSQGLLNSPLHF; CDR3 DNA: TGTGCCAGCAGCCAAGGACTGCTTAATTCACCCCTCCACTTT
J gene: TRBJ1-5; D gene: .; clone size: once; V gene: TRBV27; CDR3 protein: CASRGQERQPQHF; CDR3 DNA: TGTGCCAGCAGGGGGCAGGAGCGCCAGCCCCAGCATTTT
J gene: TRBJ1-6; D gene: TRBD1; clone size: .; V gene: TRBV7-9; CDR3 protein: CASSSGQGVSPLHF; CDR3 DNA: TGTGCCAGCAGCTCGGGACAGGGGGTCTCACCCCTCCACTTT
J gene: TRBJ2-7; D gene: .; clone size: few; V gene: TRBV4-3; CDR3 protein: CASSQATGFYLYEQYF; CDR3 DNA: TGCGCCAGCAGCCAGGCAACAGGGTTTTATCTCTACGAGCAGTACTTC
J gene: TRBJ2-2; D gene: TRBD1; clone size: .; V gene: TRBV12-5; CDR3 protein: CASGWGQGLAGELFF; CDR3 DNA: TGTGCTAGTGGTTGGGGACAGGGACTGGCCGGGGAGCTGTTTTTT
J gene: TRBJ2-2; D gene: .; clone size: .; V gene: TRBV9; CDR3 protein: CASSVELDSMNTGELFF; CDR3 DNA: TGTGCCAGCAGCGTAGAGCTTGACTCGATGAACACCGGGGAGCTGTTTTTT
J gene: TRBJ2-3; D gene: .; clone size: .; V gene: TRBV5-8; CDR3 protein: CASCRTNGYDTQYF; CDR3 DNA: TGTGCCAGCTGCCGGACTAACGGCTACGATACGCAGTATTTT
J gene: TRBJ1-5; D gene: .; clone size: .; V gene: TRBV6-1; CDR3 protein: CASSEFRAGEFGSKNQPQHF; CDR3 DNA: TGTGCCAGCAGTGAATTTAGGGCAGGGGAATTCGGGTCGAAGAATCAGCCCCAGCATTTT
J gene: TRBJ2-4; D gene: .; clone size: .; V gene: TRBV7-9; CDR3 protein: CASTKGAGMNIQYF; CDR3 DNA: TGTGCCAGCACCAAAGGGGCAGGGATGAACATTCAGTACTTC
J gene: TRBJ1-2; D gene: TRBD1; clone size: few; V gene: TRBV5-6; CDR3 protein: CASSLDRGGYGYTF; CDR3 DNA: TGTGCCAGCAGCTTGGACAGGGGTGGCTATGGCTACACCTTC
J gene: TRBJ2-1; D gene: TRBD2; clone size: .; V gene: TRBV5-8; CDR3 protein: CASSFGRGRDEQFF; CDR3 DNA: TGTGCCAGCAGCTTTGGGAGGGGTAGGGATGAGCAGTTCTTC
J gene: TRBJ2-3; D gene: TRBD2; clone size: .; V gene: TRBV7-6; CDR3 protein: CASSFSGGGTDTQYF; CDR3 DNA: TGTGCCAGCAGCTTTAGCGGGGGGGGCACAGATACGCAGTATTTT
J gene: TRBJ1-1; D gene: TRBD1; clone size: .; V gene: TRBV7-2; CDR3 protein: CASSFTGTGGGTEAFF; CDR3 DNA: TGTGCCAGCAGCTTCACCGGGACAGGGGGAGGCACTGAAGCTTTCTTT
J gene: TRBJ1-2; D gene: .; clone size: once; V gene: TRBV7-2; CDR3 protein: CASSLTRNDYGYTF; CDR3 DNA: TGTGCCAGCAGCTTAACCAGGAACGACTATGGCTACACCTTC
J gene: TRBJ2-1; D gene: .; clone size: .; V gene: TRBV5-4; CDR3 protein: CASSFDQGNDNEQFF; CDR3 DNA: TGTGCCAGCAGCTTCGATCAGGGGAACGACAATGAGCAGTTCTTC
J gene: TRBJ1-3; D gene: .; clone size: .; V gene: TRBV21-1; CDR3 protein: CASTQLERGRDGNTIYF; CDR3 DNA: TGTGCCAGCACCCAACTTGAAAGGGGCCGAGACGGAAACACCATATATTTT
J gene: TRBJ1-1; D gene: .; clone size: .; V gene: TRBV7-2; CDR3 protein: CASSLVRGGAEAFF; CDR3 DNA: TGTGCCAGCAGCTTAGTGCGGGGGGGAGCTGAAGCTTTCTTT
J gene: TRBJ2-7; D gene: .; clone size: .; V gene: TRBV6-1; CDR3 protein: CASSEAQVEQYF; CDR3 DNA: TGTGCCAGCAGTGAGGCTCAAGTCGAGCAGTACTTC
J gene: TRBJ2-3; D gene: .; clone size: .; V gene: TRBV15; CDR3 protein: CATSRGAGMGTDTQYF; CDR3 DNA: TGTGCCACCAGCCGGGGGGCGGGGATGGGCACAGATACGCAGTATTTT
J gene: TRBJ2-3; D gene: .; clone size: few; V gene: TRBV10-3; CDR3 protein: CANRETSTDTQYF; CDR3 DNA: TGTGCCAACCGGGAAACCAGCACAGATACGCAGTATTTT
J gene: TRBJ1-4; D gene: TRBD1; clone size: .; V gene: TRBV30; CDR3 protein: CAWTRGQGIPATNEKLFF; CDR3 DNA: TGTGCCTGGACTCGCGGACAGGGGATCCCAGCAACTAATGAAAAACTGTTTTTT
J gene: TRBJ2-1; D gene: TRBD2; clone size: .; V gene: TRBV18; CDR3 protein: CASSFPKSGGTSSYNEQFF; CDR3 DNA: TGTGCCAGCTCATTCCCAAAAAGCGGGGGGACCAGCTCCTACAATGAGCAGTTCTTC
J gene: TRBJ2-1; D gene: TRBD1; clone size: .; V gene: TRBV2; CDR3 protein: CASSVRTGYLEQFF; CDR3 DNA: TGTGCCAGCAGTGTCCGGACAGGGTACCTTGAGCAGTTCTTC
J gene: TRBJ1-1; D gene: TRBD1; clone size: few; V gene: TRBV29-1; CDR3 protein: CSVKTTGTAIEAFF; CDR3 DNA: TGCAGCGTAAAAACCACTGGGACAGCCATAGAAGCTTTCTTT
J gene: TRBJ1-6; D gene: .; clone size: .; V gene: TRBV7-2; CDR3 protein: CASSLDRGLAGSPLHF; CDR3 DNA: TGTGCCAGCAGCTTAGACCGGGGTCTCGCAGGATCACCCCTCCACTTT
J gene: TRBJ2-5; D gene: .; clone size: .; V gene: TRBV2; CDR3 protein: CAGAGEGETQYF; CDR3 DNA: TGTGCCGGCGCAGGGGAGGGAGAGACCCAGTACTTC
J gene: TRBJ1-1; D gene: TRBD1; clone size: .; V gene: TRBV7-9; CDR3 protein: CASSSSGQGAGYTEAFF; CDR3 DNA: TGTGCCAGCAGCTCTTCGGGACAGGGGGCAGGGTACACTGAAGCTTTCTTT
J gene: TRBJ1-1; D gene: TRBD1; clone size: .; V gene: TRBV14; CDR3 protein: CASSQGQGSGTEAFF; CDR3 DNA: TGTGCCAGCAGCCAAGGACAGGGCTCGGGTACTGAAGCTTTCTTT
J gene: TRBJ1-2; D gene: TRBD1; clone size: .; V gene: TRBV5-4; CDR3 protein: CASSGKNWDSYGDNYGYTF; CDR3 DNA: TGTGCCAGCAGCGGAAAAAACTGGGACAGCTATGGGGATAACTATGGCTACACCTTC
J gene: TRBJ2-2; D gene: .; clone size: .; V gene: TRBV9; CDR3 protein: CASSAPRVAGELFF; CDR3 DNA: TGTGCCAGCAGCGCACCCAGGGTTGCCGGGGAGCTGTTTTTT
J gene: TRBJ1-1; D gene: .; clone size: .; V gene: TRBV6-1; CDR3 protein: CASSKATLLRGEAFF; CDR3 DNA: TGTGCCAGCAGTAAAGCGACCCTATTGCGCGGTGAAGCTTTCTTT
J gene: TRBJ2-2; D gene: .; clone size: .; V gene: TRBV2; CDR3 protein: CASLLNGVWAGELFF; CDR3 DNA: TGTGCCAGCCTCCTAAACGGGGTGTGGGCCGGGGAGCTGTTTTTT
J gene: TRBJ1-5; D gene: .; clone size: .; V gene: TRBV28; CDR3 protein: CASSSTGGNQPQHF; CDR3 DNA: TGTGCCAGCAGTTCGACAGGTGGCAATCAGCCCCAGCATTTT
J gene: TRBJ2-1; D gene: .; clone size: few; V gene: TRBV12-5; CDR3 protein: CASGLIGGRSNEQFF; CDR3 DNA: TGTGCTAGTGGTTTGATCGGGGGGCGGAGCAATGAGCAGTTCTTC
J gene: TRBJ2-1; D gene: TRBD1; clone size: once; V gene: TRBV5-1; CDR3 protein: CASSFETGGLVEQFF; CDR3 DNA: TGCGCCAGCAGCTTTGAGACAGGGGGCCTGGTTGAGCAGTTCTTC
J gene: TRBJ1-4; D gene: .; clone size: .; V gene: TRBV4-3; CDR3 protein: CASSQQAGVGEKLFF; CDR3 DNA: TGCGCCAGCAGCCAACAAGCAGGGGTGGGTGAAAAACTGTTTTTT
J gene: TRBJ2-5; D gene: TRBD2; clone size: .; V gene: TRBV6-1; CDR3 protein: CASCWSGGQETQYF; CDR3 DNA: TGTGCCAGCTGCTGGAGCGGGGGCCAAGAGACCCAGTACTTC
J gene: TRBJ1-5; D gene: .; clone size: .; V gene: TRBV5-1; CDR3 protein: CASSAGTPGEPQHF; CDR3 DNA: TGCGCCAGCAGCGCCGGGACTCCGGGGGAGCCCCAGCATTTT